Each of the 5 T cell receptor beta chains below was sequenced from the same sample in a study of blood T cell repertoires in COVID-19. Some clones are missing from TCRdb's copy, which holds only in-frame ones; the method was immunoSEQ multiplex PCR. This table holds about 260,000 clones, around nine tenths found once. The specimen was peripheral blood. The source of these receptors is a middle-aged man who had recovered from COVID-19.

The chain carries TRBV28 and TRBJ1-3; D possibly corresponds to TRBD1 (5 bases). The V end lost 5 bases, the J end lost 2 bases, and 10 bases lay between the germline ends. This CDR3 is built from 14 residues. CDR1 is MDHEN and CDR2 is SYDVKM in the germline V gene. The CDR3 nucleotides are TGTGCCAGCAGTCTACAGGTTGCTGGAAACACCATATATTTT. It is translated as CASSLQVAGNTIYF.

The V and J genes are TRBV28 and TRBJ1-6; unclear D gene. V was shortened by 2 bases and J by 10 bases, with 12 bases between the two germline ends. From germline, CDR1 is MDHEN and CDR2 SYDVKM. The CDR3 consists of 14 residues. The CDR3 loop reads CASSLRLSGSPLHF. The CDR3 DNA reads TGTGCCAGCAGTTTAAGGCTATCAGGCTCACCCCTCCACTTT. Looking up the rest from reference TRBV28 and TRBJ1-6 gives the full variable domain: DVKVTQSSRYLVKRTGEKVFLECVQDMDHENMFWYRQDPGLGLRLIYFSYDVKMKEKGDIPEGYSVSREKKERFSLILESASTNQTSMYLCASSLRLSGSPLHFGNGTRLTVT.

This chain uses TRBV12-3 or TRBV12-4 with TRBJ2-1; the D gene is possibly TRBD2 (5 bases). V was pared by 5 bases and J by 12 bases, with 17 bases between. The CDR3 runs to 13 residues. In nucleotides, the CDR3 is TGTGCCAGCAGTCTAGACGTCGGGGTACCGCAGTTCTTC. It translates to CASSLDVGVPQFF.

V is TRBV27 and J is TRBJ1-2; D is ambiguous. Looked up from germline, CDR1 is MNHEY and CDR2 is SMNVEV (reference sequence). The V gene lost 4 bases and the J gene lost 6 bases, with 12 bases spanning the gap. This CDR3 contains 13 residues. DNA for the CDR3: TGTGCCAGCAGTTCACCGGGAAATGATGGCTACACCTTC. As protein: CASSSPGNDGYTF.

This clone was detected only once. The rearrangement joins TRBV11-2 to TRBJ1-1; 8 nucleotides align to TRBD1. CDR1 is SGHAT and CDR2 is FQNNGV in the germline V gene. J lost 3 bases, V lost 4 bases, and 10 bases had no gene match. This CDR3 spans 16 amino acids. The CDR3 sequence: CASSSGQGGLDTEAFF. The CDR3 DNA is TGTGCCAGCAGCTCCGGACAGGGTGGTCTTGACACTGAAGCTTTCTTT.